The rows below give T cell receptor beta chains drawn from one sample of a study of shared clonotypes between healthy human individuals. Method: immunoSEQ multiplex PCR; TCRdb's copy keeps in-frame clones and lacks some. The sample holds about 2.1 million clones, around 93% seen once. The specimen was naive CD8+ T cells from PBMCs. Source of these receptors: a man between 18 and 29 years old in good health. Some clones in this sample may be carry-over from other donors' samples. The CDR3 runs from the conserved cysteine through the conserved F or W. D genes are given only for firm matches. Only part of the rows carry a size: once, few, many, or a class if the clone is expanded.

d_call: TRBD2
clone_size: .
v_call: TRBV27
j_call: TRBJ2-1
cdr3_nt: TGTGCCAGCAGTTTAGCGGGAGTAGAGTACAATGAGCAGTTCTTC
cdr3_aa: CASSLAGVEYNEQFF

d_call: TRBD2
clone_size: .
v_call: TRBV23-1
j_call: TRBJ2-7
cdr3_nt: TGCGCCAGCAGTCAGTTCGGGACTAGCGGGCCCCCTTGGGGCGAGCAGTACTTC
cdr3_aa: CASSQFGTSGPPWGEQYF

d_call: .
clone_size: .
v_call: TRBV10-1
j_call: TRBJ2-1
cdr3_nt: TGCGCCAGCAGTGAGTCTACAGGGAAACGGTTCTTC
cdr3_aa: CASSESTGKRFF

d_call: TRBD1
clone_size: .
v_call: TRBV28
j_call: TRBJ2-2
cdr3_nt: TGTGCCAGCAGTTCCACAGGGGGGACTCCCACCGGGGAGCTGTTTTTT
cdr3_aa: CASSSTGGTPTGELFF

d_call: .
clone_size: .
v_call: TRBV7-9
j_call: TRBJ2-1
cdr3_nt: TGTGCCAGCACGGGGTGGAATGAGCAGTTCTTC
cdr3_aa: CASTGWNEQFF

d_call: TRBD2
clone_size: .
v_call: TRBV29-1
j_call: TRBJ2-5
cdr3_nt: TGCAGCGTTGAAGGACTAGCGGGAAAAGAGACCCAGTACTTC
cdr3_aa: CSVEGLAGKETQYF

d_call: .
clone_size: .
v_call: TRBV28
j_call: TRBJ1-1
cdr3_nt: TGTGCCAGCAGTTTAGGCGTCAGGGAGGCCACTGAAGCTTTCTTT
cdr3_aa: CASSLGVREATEAFF

d_call: .
clone_size: .
v_call: TRBV28
j_call: TRBJ2-7
cdr3_nt: TGTGCCAGCAGTTTATTCCGACGCGAGCAGTACTTC
cdr3_aa: CASSLFRREQYF

d_call: TRBD1
clone_size: .
v_call: TRBV18
j_call: TRBJ2-7
cdr3_nt: TGTGCCAGCTCACCGGGCAGGGGGCCCTACGAGCAGTACTTC
cdr3_aa: CASSPGRGPYEQYF

d_call: TRBD1
clone_size: .
v_call: TRBV7-9
j_call: TRBJ1-2
cdr3_nt: TGTGCCAGCAGCTCAAGACAGGGGGCCTATGGCTACACCTTC
cdr3_aa: CASSSRQGAYGYTF

d_call: .
clone_size: few
v_call: TRBV7-7
j_call: TRBJ1-1
cdr3_nt: TGTGCCAGCAGTTTAGCGATAGGGACTGAAGCTTTCTTT
cdr3_aa: CASSLAIGTEAFF

d_call: .
clone_size: .
v_call: TRBV21-1
j_call: TRBJ1-5
cdr3_nt: TGTGCCAGCAGCCCTCCGGGAACAGGGGCCCATCAGCCCCAGCATTTT
cdr3_aa: CASSPPGTGAHQPQHF

d_call: .
clone_size: .
v_call: TRBV6-4
j_call: TRBJ2-1
cdr3_nt: TGTGCCAGCAGTGTGGGTACCCCTTTGGATGAGCAGTTCTTC
cdr3_aa: CASSVGTPLDEQFF

d_call: .
clone_size: .
v_call: TRBV7-3
j_call: TRBJ2-2
cdr3_nt: TGTGCCAGCAGCATCACAGGACAGTACACCGGGGAGCTGTTTTTT
cdr3_aa: CASSITGQYTGELFF

d_call: .
clone_size: .
v_call: TRBV27
j_call: TRBJ2-1
cdr3_nt: TGTGCCAGCAGCGGCCCCGGAGGATTCAATGAGCAGTTCTTC
cdr3_aa: CASSGPGGFNEQFF

d_call: .
clone_size: .
v_call: TRBV11-2
j_call: TRBJ2-2
cdr3_nt: TGTGCCAGCAGCTTAGAGCCAGGGGGGCTCTGGGCCGGGGAGCTGTTTTTT
cdr3_aa: CASSLEPGGLWAGELFF

d_call: .
clone_size: .
v_call: TRBV2
j_call: TRBJ2-2
cdr3_nt: TGTGCCAGCAGTGAATGGGGACTTACCGGGGAGCTGTTTTTT
cdr3_aa: CASSEWGLTGELFF

d_call: .
clone_size: .
v_call: TRBV9
j_call: TRBJ2-7
cdr3_nt: TGTGCCAGCAGCGTTGGGACATCGAATTACGAGCAGTACTTC
cdr3_aa: CASSVGTSNYEQYF

d_call: .
clone_size: once
v_call: TRBV5-1
j_call: TRBJ2-1
cdr3_nt: TGCGCCAGCAGCTTGGTCCCCGGTATGAGGGATGAGCAGTTCTTC
cdr3_aa: CASSLVPGMRDEQFF

d_call: .
clone_size: .
v_call: TRBV19
j_call: TRBJ2-1
cdr3_nt: TGTGCCAGTAGTATTTTGGGGGAACCGACCTACAATGAGCAGTTCTTC
cdr3_aa: CASSILGEPTYNEQFF

d_call: .
clone_size: .
v_call: TRBV27
j_call: TRBJ2-1
cdr3_nt: TGTGCCAGCAGTTTGAGGGAACCCTCCTACAATGAGCAGTTCTTC
cdr3_aa: CASSLREPSYNEQFF

d_call: TRBD2
clone_size: .
v_call: TRBV7-2
j_call: TRBJ2-1
cdr3_nt: TGTGCCAGCAGCCCCTCTGGGGGGGTGGTCTACAATGAGCAGTTCTTC
cdr3_aa: CASSPSGGVVYNEQFF

d_call: TRBD2
clone_size: .
v_call: TRBV7-9
j_call: TRBJ2-7
cdr3_nt: TGTGCCACCGATGGGGTAGCGGGGGGCTCCTACGAGCAGTACTTC
cdr3_aa: CATDGVAGGSYEQYF

d_call: TRBD1
clone_size: .
v_call: TRBV19
j_call: TRBJ1-5
cdr3_nt: TGTGCCAGTAGTTACCGGGACAGGGACATAAGGCCCCAGCATTTT
cdr3_aa: CASSYRDRDIRPQHF

d_call: .
clone_size: .
v_call: TRBV19
j_call: TRBJ2-7
cdr3_nt: TGTGCCAGTACCTCCCGGGATCGCTCCTACGAGCAGTACTTC
cdr3_aa: CASTSRDRSYEQYF

d_call: TRBD1
clone_size: .
v_call: TRBV15
j_call: TRBJ2-1
cdr3_nt: TGTGCCACCAGCCCCCGGGACAGGGTAGATGAGCAGTTCTTC
cdr3_aa: CATSPRDRVDEQFF

d_call: .
clone_size: once
v_call: TRBV7-3
j_call: TRBJ2-3
cdr3_nt: TGTGCCAGCAGCCCCCACTTCGTAGGCGCGGGGACCACGATGGATACGCAGTATTTT
cdr3_aa: CASSPHFVGAGTTMDTQYF

d_call: .
clone_size: .
v_call: TRBV7-8
j_call: TRBJ1-3
cdr3_nt: TGTGCCAGCAGCTCCATGGGAGCTGGAAACACCATATATTTT
cdr3_aa: CASSSMGAGNTIYF

d_call: .
clone_size: once
v_call: TRBV28
j_call: TRBJ2-7
cdr3_nt: TGTGCCAGCAGTCACTCGCCCTCGGAGGCCTACGAGCAGTACTTC
cdr3_aa: CASSHSPSEAYEQYF

d_call: TRBD2
clone_size: .
v_call: TRBV2
j_call: TRBJ2-3
cdr3_nt: TGTGCCAGCAGTGGCGGGGGGCCCCTGAAGCTCACAGATACGCAGTATTTT
cdr3_aa: CASSGGGPLKLTDTQYF

d_call: .
clone_size: .
v_call: TRBV9
j_call: TRBJ1-2
cdr3_nt: TGTGCCAGCAGCGTAGCCGGGGTCTGGAACTATGGCTACACCTTC
cdr3_aa: CASSVAGVWNYGYTF

d_call: TRBD1
clone_size: .
v_call: TRBV14
j_call: TRBJ1-2
cdr3_nt: TGTGCCAGCAGCCAGAGCAGGGGGGGCTATGGCTACACCTTC
cdr3_aa: CASSQSRGGYGYTF

d_call: .
clone_size: .
v_call: TRBV29-1
j_call: TRBJ1-1
cdr3_nt: TGCAGCGTTGCCGGCACTGAAGCTTTCTTT
cdr3_aa: CSVAGTEAFF

d_call: TRBD1
clone_size: .
v_call: TRBV4-3
j_call: TRBJ1-1
cdr3_nt: TGCGCCAGCAGCCAGGGGACAGCAAACACTGAAGCTTTCTTT
cdr3_aa: CASSQGTANTEAFF

d_call: TRBD1
clone_size: .
v_call: TRBV29-1
j_call: TRBJ2-5
cdr3_nt: TGCAGCGTTCCCGACAGGGGGCGGGAGACCCAGTACTTC
cdr3_aa: CSVPDRGRETQYF

d_call: .
clone_size: .
v_call: TRBV7-9
j_call: TRBJ2-7
cdr3_nt: TGTGCCAGCAGCTTAGCCGAATCGGCTGGGCCCGAGCAGTACTTC
cdr3_aa: CASSLAESAGPEQYF

d_call: .
clone_size: .
v_call: TRBV5-6
j_call: TRBJ2-2
cdr3_nt: TGTGCCAGCAGTCTGGACCCTAAAGGGGGCGGGGAGCTGTTTTTT
cdr3_aa: CASSLDPKGGGELFF

d_call: .
clone_size: .
v_call: TRBV19
j_call: TRBJ2-7
cdr3_nt: TGTGCCAGTAGTATAGGGGGTGGGGCCCTCTACGAGCAGTACTTC
cdr3_aa: CASSIGGGALYEQYF

d_call: .
clone_size: once
v_call: TRBV27
j_call: TRBJ2-2
cdr3_nt: TGTGCCAGCAGTTTAATGGGGGGTCGCGGGGAGCTGTTTTTT
cdr3_aa: CASSLMGGRGELFF

d_call: .
clone_size: .
v_call: TRBV14
j_call: TRBJ2-1
cdr3_nt: TGTGCCAGCAGCCAAGTGGGTCTTAAGAGTTATAGGAATGAGCAGTTCTTC
cdr3_aa: CASSQVGLKSYRNEQFF

d_call: .
clone_size: .
v_call: TRBV13
j_call: TRBJ1-5
cdr3_nt: TGTGCCAGCAGCTGGGGAGTGGATCAGCCCCAGCATTTT
cdr3_aa: CASSWGVDQPQHF

d_call: .
clone_size: .
v_call: TRBV13
j_call: TRBJ2-1
cdr3_nt: TGTGCCAGCAGCTCGCCGGGACTCTCGGGCAATGAGCAGTTCTTC
cdr3_aa: CASSSPGLSGNEQFF

d_call: .
clone_size: .
v_call: TRBV27
j_call: TRBJ1-5
cdr3_nt: TGTGCCAGCAGTTTTCATAGCGGGGTCAATCAGCCCCAGCATTTT
cdr3_aa: CASSFHSGVNQPQHF

d_call: .
clone_size: .
v_call: TRBV15
j_call: TRBJ1-3
cdr3_nt: TGTGCCACCAGCAGAGAAAGGGCAGGGCCCGATTTTTCGAACACCATATATTTT
cdr3_aa: CATSRERAGPDFSNTIYF

d_call: .
clone_size: .
v_call: TRBV27
j_call: TRBJ1-1
cdr3_nt: TGTGCCAGCAGTTTAAGTCAGGGCGGCGGCACTGAAGCTTTCTTT
cdr3_aa: CASSLSQGGGTEAFF

d_call: .
clone_size: .
v_call: TRBV28
j_call: TRBJ1-4
cdr3_nt: TGTGCCAGCAGTTTACCCCCAAGTGGTTCGGGGGCAACTAATGAAAAACTGTTTTTT
cdr3_aa: CASSLPPSGSGATNEKLFF

d_call: TRBD2
clone_size: .
v_call: TRBV7-2
j_call: TRBJ2-7
cdr3_nt: TGTGCCAGCAGCTTAGGTCGCGGGAGCACCTACGAGCAGTACTTC
cdr3_aa: CASSLGRGSTYEQYF